This T cell receptor (beta chain) originates from a study of T cells in Graves' hyperthyroidism and ophthalmopathy. The CDR3 regions of TCR beta were amplified from RNA transcripts. In the first-round RT-PCR of the TCR CDR3, the HTBI primer set was used. Via MiXCR, TCRdb re-called the multiplex PCR reads, giving one row per CDR3 protein. Altogether around 600,000 distinct CDR3 sequences are present, over 12% being singletons, with the ten largest covering roughly 7%. The CDR3 is made up of 15 amino acids. Trimming removed 5 bases from V and 0 bases from J, with 11 bases in between. Per the germline V gene, CDR1 is PRHDT and CDR2 is FYEKMQ (reference sequence). Exclusion of patients followed from uncontrolled infection, other autoimmune disease, pregnancy or lactation. Out of over 9 ml of fresh peripheral blood came the PBMCs.

The chain has TRBV13 and TRBJ1-3; D not resolved. Sequenced material: blood. The source is a young woman with Graves' ophthalmopathy. The CDR3 region is CASSPPRSSGNTIYF. Here the CDR3 DNA reads TGTGCCAGCAGCCCTCCACGAAGCTCTGGAAACACCATATATTTT.